This T cell receptor beta chain was found in a study of blood T cell repertoires in COVID-19 (dated by TCRdb to between 2020 and 2021). At the level of the whole study: Collaborator samples came from the United States, Italy and Spain and covered acute and convalescent phases of COVID-19. The prospective study material was composed of cDNA or gDNA derived from T cells, B-cell-depleted T cells, or PBMCs. Deeply sampled blood TCRbeta repertoires from subjects exposed to, actively infected with, or recovered from COVID-19 were included in the dataset. The repertoires were made available in a free public database intended to serve as a resource for research on the immune response to SARS-CoV-2. Samples were obtained from the ongoing ImmuneRACE study (first 160 participants) and from about 1,300 subjects provided by 6 global collaborators. A de-identified subject ID, COVID-19 status, age in years and sex were almost always included in the sample metadata. Where available, HLA class I and class II types were obtained from metadata supplied by the sample provider rather than from assay-based typing.

Details on this clone: Its antigen remains undetermined. Per-nucleotide qualities are absent, and no much larger clonotype sits a single base away.

Participants in the prospective study were enrolled through a virtual design, were aged roughly 18 to 100 years, and lived in 20 to 30 United States geographic areas. Cohort assignment in the prospective study relied on participant-reported clinical history from a screening survey and a study questionnaire. Exposed participants were defined as having been in contact with someone with a PCR-confirmed or clinician-diagnosed COVID-19 case within 2 weeks of study entry. In the prospective study, mobile phlebotomists collected whole blood, serum and a nasopharyngeal or oropharyngeal swab from each participant. Participants in the prospective study had the option to provide additional blood draws and questionnaires over an approximately 2-month period. Before DNA extraction, blood samples from the prospective study were shipped at room temperature or frozen. The immunoSEQ Assay, a bias-controlled multiplex PCR, was used to amplify TCRbeta CDR3 regions from genomic DNA. Regarding the original processing steps: The number of nucleated cells in each sample was estimated by amplification of reference gene primers within the assay. Sequence reads were collapsed and filtered to measure the absolute abundance of every unique TCRbeta CDR3 rearrangement. For each sample, productive Simpson clonality was calculated as the square root of Simpson's diversity index across productive rearrangements. TCRdb stores this immuneACCESS table with in-frame sequences only. Part of the clones is absent; in the studies checked, under half of the shortfall reflects unresolved V genes, and no reason is known for the rest. V and J calls and clone size are as listed in that table; D and trimming were resolved from the DNA. The table for this sample lists roughly 64,000 clones; 72% of them were counted only once. Of the sample, around half falls within the top ten clones.

Results and caveats for the whole study, not just this receptor: The amount of clinical and demographic metadata varied by source and participant and was provided uncurated.

Trimming takes 7 bases off V and 6 bases off J; junction bases not matched to a gene: 9. CDR1 and CDR2 are drawn from the germline V gene: SQVTM, ANQGSEA. The CDR3 has 15 amino acids, counting the end cysteine and phenylalanine. This entry keeps only the CDR3 DNA: 45 bases, framed from base 1. The sequencing input was PBMCs or T cells enriched from blood (not recorded which). This TCR was sampled from a woman in her fifties or sixties who had been exposed to COVID-19. The chain links TRBV29-1 with TRBJ2-2; a stretch of 12 junction bases matches TRBD2. The CDR3 protein: CSAHPLAGGAGELFF. At the DNA level, the sequence is TGCAGCGCACACCCACTAGCGGGAGGTGCCGGGGAGCTGTTTTTT.